This T cell receptor (beta chain) was sequenced in a study of metastatic and nonmetastatic thyroid tumors. TCRdb re-called the PCR reads with MiXCR. The data show approximately 84,000 clones, around 14% seen once. No treatment of any kind had been given to any patient before thyroid surgery. This clone was recorded at least ten times. The CDR3 runs to 12 residues. Germline assignment: CDR1 DFQATT and CDR2 SNEGSKA (reference sequence). V was pared by 1 base and J by 4 bases, with 7 bases between. J is TRBJ2-5 and V is TRBV20-1; D uncertain. The sequenced material came from blood. This sequence was found in a female donor with papillary thyroid cancer or a benign thyroid nodule (not recorded which). Some clones in this sample may be carry-over from other donors' samples. DNA of the CDR3: TGCAGTGCTAGAGGGGCCATAGAGACCCAGTACTTC. It encodes CSARGAIETQYF.